The clone carrying this T cell receptor beta chain was seen more than once but under ten times. The antigen remains undetermined. Trimming stripped 0 bases from V and 3 bases from J, with 4 bases between. Germline-derived CDR1 and CDR2 are SGDLS and YYNGEE. CDR3 length: 13 amino acids. The data were taken from a study of T cells in Graves' hyperthyroidism and ophthalmopathy. The study's findings and limits: Researchers report that a 13 V-J model separated ophthalmopathy from stable hyperthyroidism.

RNA transcripts provided the source from which TCR beta CDR3 regions were amplified. The TCR CDR3 first-round RT-PCR relied on the HTBI primer set. MiXCR, applied by TCRdb to the multiplex PCR reads, yields one record per CDR3 protein. Among approximately 410,000 distinct CDR3 sequences listed, about 15% were seen once. Patients showing uncontrolled infection, other autoimmune disease, pregnancy or lactation were ineligible. Diagnosis relied on clinical symptoms, serum thyroxine and TRAb, thyroid ultrasound and orbital computed tomography. Fresh peripheral blood, more than 9 ml, yielded the PBMCs. The sample was blood. The gene calls are TRBV9 and TRBJ2-1; D ambiguous. This TCR was sampled from a man between 18 and 35 years old with Graves' ophthalmopathy. The CDR3 sequence is CASSVADYNEQFF. CDR3 nucleotides: TGTGCCAGCAGCGTAGCCGACTACAATGAGCAGTTCTTC.